The T cell receptor (beta chain) under discussion was sequenced for a study of blood T cell repertoires in COVID-19. This CDR3 is built from 11 residues. V was pared by 7 bases and J by 11 bases, with 14 bases between. Germline assignment: CDR1 MNHNS and CDR2 SASEGT. The method was immunoSEQ multiplex PCR; TCRdb's version includes in-frame clones alone and lacks a portion of them. The table lists about 30,000 clones, 80% to 90% of them singletons. This receptor was identified in a man older than 75 with acute or convalescent COVID-19. The sample was peripheral blood. The rearrangement joins TRBV6-1 to TRBJ1-1; D possibly corresponds to TRBD1 (5 bases). In DNA form, the CDR3 reads TGTGCCAGCATCCTGGGGGGTGACGCTTTCTTT. Amino acid sequence: CASILGGDAFF.